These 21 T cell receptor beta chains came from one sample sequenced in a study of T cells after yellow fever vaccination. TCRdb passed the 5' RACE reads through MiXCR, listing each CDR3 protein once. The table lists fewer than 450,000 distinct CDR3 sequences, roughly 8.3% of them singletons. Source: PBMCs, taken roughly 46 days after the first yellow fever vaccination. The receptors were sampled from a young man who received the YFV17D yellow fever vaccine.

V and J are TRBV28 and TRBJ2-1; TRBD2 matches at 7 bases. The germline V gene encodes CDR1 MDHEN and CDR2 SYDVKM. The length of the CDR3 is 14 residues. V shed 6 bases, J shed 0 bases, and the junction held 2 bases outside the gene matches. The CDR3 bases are TGTGCCAGCAGGCGGGGGATCTCCTACAATGAGCAGTTCTTC. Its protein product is CASRRGISYNEQFF.

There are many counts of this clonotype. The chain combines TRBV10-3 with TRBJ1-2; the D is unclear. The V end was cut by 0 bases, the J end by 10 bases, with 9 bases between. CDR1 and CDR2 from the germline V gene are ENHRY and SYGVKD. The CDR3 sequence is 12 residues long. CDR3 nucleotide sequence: TGTGCCATCAGTGAGTCAGGCGAGACCTACACCTTC. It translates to CAISESGETYTF.

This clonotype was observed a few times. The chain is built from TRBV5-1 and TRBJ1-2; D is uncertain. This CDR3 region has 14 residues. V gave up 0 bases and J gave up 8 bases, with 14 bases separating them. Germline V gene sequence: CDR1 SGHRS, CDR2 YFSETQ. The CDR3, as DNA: TGCGCCAGCAGCTTGGAGGGCCCCTCAGGAGGCTACACCTTC. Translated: CASSLEGPSGGYTF. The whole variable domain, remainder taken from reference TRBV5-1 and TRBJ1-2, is KAGVTQTPRYLIKTRGQQVTLSCSPISGHRSVSWYQQTPGQGLQFLFEYFSETQRNKGNFPGRFSGRQFSNSRSEMNVSTLELGDSALYLCASSLEGPSGGYTFGSGTRLTVV.

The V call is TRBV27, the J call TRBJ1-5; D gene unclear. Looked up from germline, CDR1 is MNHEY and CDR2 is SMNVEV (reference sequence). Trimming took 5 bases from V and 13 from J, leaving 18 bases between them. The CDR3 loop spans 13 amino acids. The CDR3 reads CASSRRGRGLQHF. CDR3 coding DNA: TGTGCCAGCAGTAGACGCGGTCGGGGTTTGCAGCATTTT.

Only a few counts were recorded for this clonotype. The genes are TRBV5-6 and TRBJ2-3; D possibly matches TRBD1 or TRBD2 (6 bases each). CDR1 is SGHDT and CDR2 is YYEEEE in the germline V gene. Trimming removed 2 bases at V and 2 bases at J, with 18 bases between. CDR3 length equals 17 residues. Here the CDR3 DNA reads TGTGCCAGCAGCTTTTTTCGTTCGGGGGCCCACACAGATACGCAGTATTTT. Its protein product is CASSFFRSGAHTDTQYF.

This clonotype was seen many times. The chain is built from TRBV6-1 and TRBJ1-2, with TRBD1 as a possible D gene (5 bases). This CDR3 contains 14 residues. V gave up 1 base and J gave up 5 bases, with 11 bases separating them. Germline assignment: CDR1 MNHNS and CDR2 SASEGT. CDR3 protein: CASSEVGTEYGYTF. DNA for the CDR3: TGTGCCAGCAGTGAAGTCGGGACGGAATATGGCTACACCTTC.

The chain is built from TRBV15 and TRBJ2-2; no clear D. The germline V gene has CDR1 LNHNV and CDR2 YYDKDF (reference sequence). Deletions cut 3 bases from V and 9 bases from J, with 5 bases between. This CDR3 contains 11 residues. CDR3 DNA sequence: TGTGCCACCAGCAGCCCGCGGGAGCTGTTTTTT. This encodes CATSSPRELFF.

The chain's CDR3 is CSVEGWDSYEQYF. For the CDR3, the DNA is TGCAGCGTTGAAGGCTGGGACAGCTACGAGCAGTACTTC. V usage is TRBV29-1 and J usage is TRBJ2-7; TRBD1 agrees at 7 bases. This CDR3 is built from 13 residues. V lost 1 base and J lost 3; bases outside the gene matches: 3. Looked up from germline, CDR1 is SQVTM and CDR2 is ANQGSEA.

The CDR3 DNA sequence: TGTGCCAGCAGCTTTGCTGCCCCAGCGCGGAGGTTCTTC. It translates to CASSFAAPARRFF. The rearrangement links TRBV11-2 to TRBJ2-1; D is ambiguous. Trimming left V 3 bases short and J 15 bases short, with 18 bases between. The CDR3 runs to 13 residues. Germline CDR1 SGHAT, CDR2 FQNNGV. Full variable domain (remainder filled in from reference TRBV11-2 and TRBJ2-1): EAGVAQSPRYKIIEKRQSVAFWCNPISGHATLYWYQQILGQGPKLLIQFQNNGVVDDSQLPKDRFSAERLKGVDSTLKIQPAKLEDSAVYLCASSFAAPARRFFGPGTRLTVL.

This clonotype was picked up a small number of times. The CDR3 DNA is TGTGCCAGCTCTCGCCTCTACGAGCAGTACGTC. It specifies CASSRLYEQYV. The chain uses TRBV18 and TRBJ2-7; no clear D. Germline loops: CDR1 KGHSH, CDR2 LQKENI. The CDR3 spans 11 residues. Trimming took 6 bases from V and 3 from J, leaving 6 bases between them.

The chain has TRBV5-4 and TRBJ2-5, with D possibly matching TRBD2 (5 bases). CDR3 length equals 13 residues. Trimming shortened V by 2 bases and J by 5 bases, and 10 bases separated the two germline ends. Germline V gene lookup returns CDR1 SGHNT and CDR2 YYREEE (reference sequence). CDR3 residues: CASSLMEAETQYF. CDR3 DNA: TGTGCCAGCAGCTTAATGGAGGCCGAGACCCAGTACTTC.

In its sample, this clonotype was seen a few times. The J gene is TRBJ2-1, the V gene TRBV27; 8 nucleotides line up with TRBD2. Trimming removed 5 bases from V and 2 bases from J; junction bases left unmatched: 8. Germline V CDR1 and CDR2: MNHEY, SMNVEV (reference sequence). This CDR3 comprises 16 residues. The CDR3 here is CASSRSAGGTYNEQFF. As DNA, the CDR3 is TGTGCCAGCAGTCGGTCCGCGGGGGGTACCTACAATGAGCAGTTCTTC.

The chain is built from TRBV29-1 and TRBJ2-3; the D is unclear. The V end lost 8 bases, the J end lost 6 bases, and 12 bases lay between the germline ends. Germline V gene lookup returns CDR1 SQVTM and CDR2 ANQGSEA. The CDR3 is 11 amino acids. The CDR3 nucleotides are TGCAGCTTAAGACAAACGGATACGCAGTATTTT. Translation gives CSLRQTDTQYF.

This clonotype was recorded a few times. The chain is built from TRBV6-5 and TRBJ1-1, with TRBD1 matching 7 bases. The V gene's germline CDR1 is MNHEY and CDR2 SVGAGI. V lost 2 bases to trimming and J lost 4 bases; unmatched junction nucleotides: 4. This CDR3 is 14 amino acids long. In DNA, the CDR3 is TGTGCCAGCAGTTACGCCGGGACAGTCACTGAAGCTTTCTTT. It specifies CASSYAGTVTEAFF.

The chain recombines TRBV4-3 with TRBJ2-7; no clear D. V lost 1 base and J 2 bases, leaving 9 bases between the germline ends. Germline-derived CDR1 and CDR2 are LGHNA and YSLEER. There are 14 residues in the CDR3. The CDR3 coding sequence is TGCGCCAGCAGCCAAGGTGCTACCACCTACGAGCAGTACTTC. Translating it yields CASSQGATTYEQYF.

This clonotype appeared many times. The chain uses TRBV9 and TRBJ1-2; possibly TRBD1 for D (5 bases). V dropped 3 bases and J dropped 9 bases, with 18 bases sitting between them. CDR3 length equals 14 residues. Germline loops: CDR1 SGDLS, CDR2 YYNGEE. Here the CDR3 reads CASSASGTSDSYTF. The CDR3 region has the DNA TGTGCCAGCAGCGCTTCCGGGACCTCCGATAGCTACACCTTC.

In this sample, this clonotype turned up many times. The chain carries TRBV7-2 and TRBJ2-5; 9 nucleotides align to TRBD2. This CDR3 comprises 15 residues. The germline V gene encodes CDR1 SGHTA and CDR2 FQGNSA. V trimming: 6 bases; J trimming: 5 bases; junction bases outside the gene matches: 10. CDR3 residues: CASSPSGARHETQYF. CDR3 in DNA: TGTGCCAGCAGTCCTAGCGGGGCCCGACACGAGACCCAGTACTTC.

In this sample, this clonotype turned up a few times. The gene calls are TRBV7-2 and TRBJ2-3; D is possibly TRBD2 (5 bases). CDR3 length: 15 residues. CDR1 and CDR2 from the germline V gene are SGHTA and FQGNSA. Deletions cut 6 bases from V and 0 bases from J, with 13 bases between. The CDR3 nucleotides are TGTGCCAGCAGTAACGACCGGACTAGCACAGATACGCAGTATTTT. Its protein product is CASSNDRTSTDTQYF.

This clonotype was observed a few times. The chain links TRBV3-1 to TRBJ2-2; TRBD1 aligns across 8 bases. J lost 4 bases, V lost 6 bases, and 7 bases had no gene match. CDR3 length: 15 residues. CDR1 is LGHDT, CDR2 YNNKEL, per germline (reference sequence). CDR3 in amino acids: CASSSRTGITGELFF. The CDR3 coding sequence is TGTGCCAGCAGTTCCCGGACAGGGATCACCGGGGAGCTGTTTTTT.

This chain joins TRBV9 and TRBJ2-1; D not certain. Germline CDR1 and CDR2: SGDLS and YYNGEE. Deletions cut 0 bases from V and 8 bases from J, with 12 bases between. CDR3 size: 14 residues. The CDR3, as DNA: TGTGCCAGCAGCGTAGCATGGATCTGGGATGAGCAGTTCTTC. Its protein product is CASSVAWIWDEQFF.

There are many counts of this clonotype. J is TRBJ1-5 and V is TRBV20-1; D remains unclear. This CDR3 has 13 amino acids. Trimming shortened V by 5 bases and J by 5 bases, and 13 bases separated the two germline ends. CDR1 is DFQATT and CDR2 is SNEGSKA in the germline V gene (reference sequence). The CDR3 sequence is CSAPVGEHQPQHF. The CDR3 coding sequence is TGCAGTGCTCCGGTTGGGGAACATCAGCCCCAGCATTTT.